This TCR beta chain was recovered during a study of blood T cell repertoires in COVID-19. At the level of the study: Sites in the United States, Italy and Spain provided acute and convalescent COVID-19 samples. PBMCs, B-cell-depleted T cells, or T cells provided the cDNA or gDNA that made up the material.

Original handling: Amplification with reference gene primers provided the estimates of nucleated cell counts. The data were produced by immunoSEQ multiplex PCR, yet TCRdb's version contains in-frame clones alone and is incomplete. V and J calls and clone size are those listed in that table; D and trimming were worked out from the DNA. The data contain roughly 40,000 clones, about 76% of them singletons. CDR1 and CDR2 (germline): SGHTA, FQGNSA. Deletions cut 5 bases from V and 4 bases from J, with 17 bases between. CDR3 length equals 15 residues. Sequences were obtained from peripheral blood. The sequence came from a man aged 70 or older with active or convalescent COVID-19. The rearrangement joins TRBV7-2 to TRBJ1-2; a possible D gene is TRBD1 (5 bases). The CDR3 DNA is TGTGCCAGCAGCCCCGGGCTTCAGGGCGGCTATGGCTACACCTTC. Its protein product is CASSPGLQGGYGYTF.